These 14 T cell receptor beta chains share one sample of origin, sequenced in a study of shared clonotypes between healthy human individuals (dated by TCRdb to 2020 to 2021). The library was generated by the immunoSEQ multiplex PCR assay. TCRdb took over this immuneACCESS table, retaining in-frame rearrangements with V and J assigned. Such tables are incomplete; in checked studies, under half of the missing clones stem from an unresolved V gene, and the remainder is unexplained. The sample table lists 2 million to 2.5 million clones, around 90% of them with a count of one. Jointly, the top ten make up around 0.35% of the sample. Sequences were obtained from naive CD4+ T cells from PBMCs. Sample cell subset or site, as interpreted from the label and publication: CD45RA+ positively selected. Receptors originate from a man between 18 and 35 years old in good health. Some clones in this sample may be carry-over from other donors' samples.

V and J are TRBV10-3 and TRBJ1-4; TRBD1 matches 8 bases. The CDR3 has 14 amino acids. Germline V gene lookup returns CDR1 ENHRY and CDR2 SYGVKD. Trimming removed 8 bases from V and 0 bases from J; junction bases left unmatched: 2. The CDR3: CAIGTGPTNEKLFF. CDR3 bases: TGTGCCATCGGGACAGGTCCAACTAATGAAAAACTGTTTTTT.

V gene TRBV28 combines with J gene TRBJ1-5; D not resolved. Per germline, CDR1 MDHEN and CDR2 SYDVKM. The CDR3 spans 15 residues. V lost 7 bases and J 1 base, leaving 14 bases between the germline ends. The CDR3 DNA reads TGTGCCAGCAATCCGCGGCGAAAGAGCAATCAGCCCCAGCATTTT. Translating gives CASNPRRKSNQPQHF.

The CDR3 DNA sequence: TGTGCCAGCAGTTTATCGGACAGGGGGTACACCGGGGAGCTGTTTTTT. Translating gives CASSLSDRGYTGELFF. This chain connects TRBV27 to TRBJ2-2; TRBD1 aligns across 10 bases. CDR3 length: 16 amino acids. Germline trimming cut 0 bases from V and 3 bases from J; bases unmatched to any gene: 1. The germline V gene encodes CDR1 MNHEY and CDR2 SMNVEV (reference sequence).

The V call is TRBV11-2, the J call TRBJ2-2; no reliable D call. Trimming took off 5 bases at V and 8 bases at J, with 9 bases between the two ends. CDR3 length: 12 amino acids. Germline V gene lookup returns CDR1 SGHAT and CDR2 FQNNGV. CDR3 region: CASSTVSGELFF. DNA of the CDR3: TGTGCCAGCAGCACTGTTTCGGGGGAGCTGTTTTTT.

On this clone itself: Other DNA sequences from this sample encode an identical CDR3 as well. The genes are TRBV5-1 and TRBJ2-1; D not resolved. The V and J ends lost 0 bases and 5 bases respectively, with 6 bases between them. The CDR3 runs 13 residues. The V gene's germline CDR1 is SGHRS and CDR2 YFSETQ. CDR3 nucleotides: TGCGCCAGCAGCTTGGGGAGCAACAATGAGCAGTTCTTC. It codes for CASSLGSNNEQFF. Full variable domain (remainder filled in from reference TRBV5-1 and TRBJ2-1): KAGVTQTPRYLIKTRGQQVTLSCSPISGHRSVSWYQQTPGQGLQFLFEYFSETQRNKGNFPGRFSGRQFSNSRSEMNVSTLELGDSALYLCASSLGSNNEQFFGPGTRLTVL.

This chain connects TRBV15 to TRBJ1-5; perhaps TRBD1 as D (5 bases). The V end lost 2 bases, the J end lost 6 bases, and 14 bases lay between the germline ends. The germline V gene has CDR1 LNHNV and CDR2 YYDKDF (reference sequence). This CDR3 has 15 amino acids. CDR3 residues: CATSRTSGRAQPQHF. CDR3 nucleotide sequence: TGTGCCACCAGCAGAACCTCAGGGAGGGCTCAGCCCCAGCATTTT. The whole variable domain, filled in from reference TRBV15 and TRBJ1-5, reads DAMVIQNPRYQVTQFGKPVTLSCSQTLNHNVMYWYQQKSSQAPKLLFHYYDKDFNNEADTPDNFQSRRPNTSFCFLDIRSPGLGDTAMYLCATSRTSGRAQPQHFGDGTRLSIL.

The gene calls are TRBV7-9 and TRBJ2-1, with 7 bases that match TRBD1. The CDR3 consists of 15 residues. V lost 4 bases to trimming and J lost 0 bases; unmatched junction nucleotides: 3. Germline CDR1 reads SEHNR; CDR2 reads FQNEAQ (reference sequence). CDR3 sequence: CASSSTGYSYNEQFF. In DNA, the CDR3 is TGTGCCAGCAGCTCGACAGGGTACTCCTACAATGAGCAGTTCTTC.

As regards this clone: At one end the junction does not follow the germline gene, possibly because of a read error. The V and J genes are TRBV10-3 and TRBJ1-5; 7 positions match TRBD1. This CDR3 spans 12 amino acids. Germline CDR1 reads ENHRY; CDR2 reads SYGVKD. The CDR3 loop is CAVRGENQPQHF. In nucleotides, the CDR3 is TGTGCCGTCAGGGGGGAGAATCAGCCCCAGCATTTT.

In DNA, the CDR3 is TGCAGCGTTGACAGGGGGCGTTTCGATGGTGAGCAGTTCTTC. As protein: CSVDRGRFDGEQFF. The rearrangement joins TRBV29-1 to TRBJ2-1; 8 nucleotides align to TRBD1. V shed 3 bases and J 9 bases; nucleotides not matched to a gene: 10. CDR3 length: 14 amino acids. Germline V gene data show CDR1 as SQVTM and CDR2 as ANQGSEA.

The chain uses TRBV6-1 and TRBJ1-1; unclear D gene. Germline lookup yields CDR1 MNHNS and CDR2 SASEGT. The CDR3 sequence is 14 residues long. V was cut by 2 bases and J by 6 bases, with 13 bases left in between. The CDR3 reads CASSEFKGFSEAFF. The CDR3 DNA sequence: TGTGCCAGCAGTGAATTCAAAGGGTTCTCTGAAGCTTTCTTT.

The chain couples TRBV14 to TRBJ2-1; 7 bases are a match to TRBD1. This CDR3 contains 20 residues. The junction had 24 bases not matched to a gene; V was cut back by 4 bases and J by 6 bases. The germline V gene has CDR1 SGHDN and CDR2 FVKESK. The CDR3 DNA follows: TGTGCCAGCAGCCTAGGGAAGGGACAGACCATACACTCATCTCTCAATGAGCAGTTCTTC. Amino acids: CASSLGKGQTIHSSLNEQFF. Using reference TRBV14 and TRBJ2-1 for the parts outside the CDR3, the full variable domain is EAGVTQFPSHSVIEKGQTVTLRCDPISGHDNLYWYRRVMGKEIKFLLHFVKESKQDESGMPNNRFLAERTGGTYSTLKVQPAELEDSGVYFCASSLGKGQTIHSSLNEQFFGPGTRLTVL.

This clone was seen just once. The chain couples TRBV29-1 to TRBJ1-2; no clear D gene. The ends were cut back, 7 bases at V and 7 bases at J, with 19 bases in the middle. CDR3 length: 13 amino acids. Per the germline V gene, CDR1 is SQVTM and CDR2 is ANQGSEA. The CDR3 DNA reads as TGCAGCGCAATAGGTCCGCGGTCGGTTGGCTACACCTTC. Its translation is CSAIGPRSVGYTF.

The chain recombines TRBV28 with TRBJ1-5; no definite D call. This CDR3 contains 14 residues. V was clipped by 8 bases and J by 0 bases, with 11 bases between them. CDR1 is MDHEN and CDR2 is SYDVKM in the germline V gene. CDR3 DNA: TGTGCCAGCCGACACTCCAATAGCAATCAGCCCCAGCATTTT. Translated, it gives CASRHSNSNQPQHF.

The V call is TRBV7-9, the J call TRBJ1-2, with a tentative D call TRBD1 (5 bases). The length of the CDR3 is 13 residues. The germline V gene encodes CDR1 SEHNR and CDR2 FQNEAQ (reference sequence). V dropped 6 bases and J dropped 6 bases, with 14 bases sitting between them. This CDR3 is CASSSGGAHGYTF. CDR3 in DNA: TGTGCCAGCAGTTCCGGGGGAGCTCATGGCTACACCTTC.